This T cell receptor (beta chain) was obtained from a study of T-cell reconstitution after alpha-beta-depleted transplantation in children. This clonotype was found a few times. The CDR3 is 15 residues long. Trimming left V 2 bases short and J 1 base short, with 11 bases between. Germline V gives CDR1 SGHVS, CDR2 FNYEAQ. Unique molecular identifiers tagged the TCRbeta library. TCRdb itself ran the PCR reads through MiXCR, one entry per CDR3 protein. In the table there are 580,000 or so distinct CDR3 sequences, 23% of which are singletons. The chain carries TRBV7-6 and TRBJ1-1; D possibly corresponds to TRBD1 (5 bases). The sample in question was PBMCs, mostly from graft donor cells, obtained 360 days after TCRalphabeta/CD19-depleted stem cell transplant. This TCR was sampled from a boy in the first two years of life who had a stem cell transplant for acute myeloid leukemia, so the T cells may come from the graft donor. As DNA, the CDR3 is TGTGCCAGCAGCTTATCTGGGGCAGGGAACACTGAAGCTTTCTTT. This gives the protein CASSLSGAGNTEAFF.